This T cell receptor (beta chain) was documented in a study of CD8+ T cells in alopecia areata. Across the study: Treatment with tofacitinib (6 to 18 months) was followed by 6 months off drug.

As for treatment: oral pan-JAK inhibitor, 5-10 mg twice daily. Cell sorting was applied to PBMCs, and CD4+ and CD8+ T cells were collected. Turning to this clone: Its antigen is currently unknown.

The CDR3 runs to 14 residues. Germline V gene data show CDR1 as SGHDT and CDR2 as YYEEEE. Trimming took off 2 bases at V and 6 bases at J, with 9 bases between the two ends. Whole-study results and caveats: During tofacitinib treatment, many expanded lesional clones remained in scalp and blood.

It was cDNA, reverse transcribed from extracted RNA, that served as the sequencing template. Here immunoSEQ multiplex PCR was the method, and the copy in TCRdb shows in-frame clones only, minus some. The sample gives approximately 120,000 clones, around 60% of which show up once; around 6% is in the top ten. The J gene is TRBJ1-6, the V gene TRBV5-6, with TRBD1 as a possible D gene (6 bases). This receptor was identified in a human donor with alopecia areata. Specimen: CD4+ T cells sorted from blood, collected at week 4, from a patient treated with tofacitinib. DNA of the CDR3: TGTGCCAGCAGCTTACGGGGGCTTAATTCACCCCTCCACTTT. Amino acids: CASSLRGLNSPLHF.